This T cell receptor (beta chain) was obtained from a study of T cells after yellow fever vaccination. The CDR3 sequence is 12 residues long. Germline values: CDR1 LGHNA, CDR2 YSLEER. Trimming pared 1 base from V and 7 bases from J, leaving 4 bases between. Overall study findings and caveats: Subsequent booster samples again held most clones from primary vaccination (approximately 95% CD4, roughly 90% CD8).

A single record per CDR3 protein comes from TCRdb applying MiXCR to the 5' RACE reads. Of about 230,000 distinct CDR3 sequences in the sample, 6.5% to 7.5% were seen once. Concerning this clonotype: Its antigen is unknown.

This sample comprised CD4+ T cells sorted from PBMCs, obtained on the day of the yellow fever booster vaccination. This chain uses TRBV4-3 with TRBJ1-4; D is undetermined. The source is a young man who received the YFV17D yellow fever vaccine. CDR3 in DNA: TGCGCCAGCAGCCAAGTGCGTGAAAAACTGTTTTTT. It specifies CASSQVREKLFF.